The rows below give T cell receptor beta chains drawn from one sample of a study of blood T cell repertoires in COVID-19. Data came from immunoSEQ multiplex PCR; TCRdb stores just in-frame clones and leaves some out. The data show about 46,000 clones, 80% to 90% seen once. Sequencing was done on a sample of peripheral blood. These receptors were collected from a man aged 45-60 years with acute or convalescent COVID-19. The CDR3 runs from the conserved cysteine through the conserved F or W. The D gene is left open where the match is weak. The listing skips clone size in some rows; elsewhere it reads once, few, many or a size class.

cdr3_length clone_size d_call j_call v_call cdr3_nt cdr3_aa
11 . . TRBJ2-5 TRBV6-5 TGTGCCAGCAGGGCGGAAGAGACCCAGTACTTC CASRAEETQYF
12 . . TRBJ2-1 TRBV30 TGTGCCTCAAGACAGTCACACAATGAGCAGTTCTTC CASRQSHNEQFF
15 few . TRBJ1-2 TRBV5-8 TGTGCCAGCAGCTTGTCTCCAGACACTAACTATGGCTACACCTTC CASSLSPDTNYGYTF
15 once TRBD1 TRBJ1-6 TRBV7-9 TGTGCCAGCAGCTTAGGAGACAGGGTGAATTCACCCCTCCACTTT CASSLGDRVNSPLHF
16 . . TRBJ1-5 TRBV19 TGTGCCAGTAGTAGGTCTCAACAATCAGTCAATCAGCCCCAGCATTTT CASSRSQQSVNQPQHF
15 . TRBD1 TRBJ2-7 TRBV24-1 TGTGCCACCAGTGAGTCACAGGGGGCAAACGACGAGCAGTACTTC CATSESQGANDEQYF
14 . . TRBJ1-1 TRBV27 TGTGCCAGCAGTGCCCAAACAAGGAACACTGAAGCTTTCTTT CASSAQTRNTEAFF
14 few . TRBJ2-3 TRBV3-1/TRBV3-2 TGTGCCAGCAGCCAAGAAACGGGCACAGATACGCAGTATTTT CASSQETGTDTQYF
12 once . TRBJ1-2 TRBV7-9 TGTGCCAGCAGCGCAGAAAACTATGGCTACACCTTC CASSAENYGYTF
16 . . TRBJ2-1 TRBV7-3 TGTGCCAGCAGCCCGAGAACTACCTCCTCGAACCGCGAGCAGTTCTTC CASSPRTTSSNREQFF
14 . TRBD1 TRBJ1-1 TRBV6-5 TGTGCCAGCAGTTACGGGACAGGGAACACTGAAGCTTTCTTT CASSYGTGNTEAFF
15 . TRBD2 TRBJ2-1 TRBV2 TGTGCCAGCAGTATAGGGGCGGGGGGTATCAATGAGCAGTTCTTC CASSIGAGGINEQFF
17 . TRBD1 TRBJ1-6 TRBV7-9 TGTGCCAGCAGTCGTGTAGCAGGGGGATTGTCGGGATCACCCCTCCACTTT CASSRVAGGLSGSPLHF
13 . TRBD1 TRBJ1-5 TRBV6-6 TGTGCCAGCACCGACAGGGAGATCCAGCCCCAGCATTTT CASTDREIQPQHF
13 once . TRBJ1-1 TRBV6-2/TRBV6-3 TGTGCCAGCAGTTGGGGGGGGAAGACTGAAGCTTTCTTT CASSWGGKTEAFF
13 few TRBD1 TRBJ2-7 TRBV12-3/TRBV12-4 TGTGCCAGCAGCCGTCAGGGGGCGCGGGAGCAGTACTTC CASSRQGAREQYF
15 . TRBD2 TRBJ2-1 TRBV5-8 TGTGCCAGCAGCTTACCGGGACTAGCGTTTAATGAGCAGTTCTTC CASSLPGLAFNEQFF
12 few . TRBJ1-1 TRBV7-2 TGTGCCAGCAGCTTAGAAGCTCGGGAAGCTTTCTTT CASSLEAREAFF